The rows below give T cell receptor beta chains drawn from one sample of a study of CD4 T cells in relation to SARS-CoV-2 and coronaviruses. Here immunoSEQ multiplex PCR was the method, and the copy in TCRdb shows in-frame clones only, minus some. The profile shows under 25,000 clones, roughly 78% of them singletons. The antigens these receptors bind are not known. The sequencing input was CD4+ T cells from PBMCs, cultured in vitro. The receptors here all came from a human donor in good health. The CDR3 runs from the conserved cysteine through the conserved F or W. The order of the fields is clone size, D gene, V gene, J gene, CDR3 DNA, CDR3 protein. D genes are given only for firm matches. Clone size is given for some rows only: seen once, a few or many times, or a class if the clone is expanded.

clone size: -; D gene: -; V gene: TRBV7-9; J gene: TRBJ2-1; CDR3 DNA: TGTGCCAGCAGCACCGTCGGAGAGACCTACAATGAGCAGTTCTTC; CDR3 protein: CASSTVGETYNEQFF
clone size: -; D gene: -; V gene: TRBV3-1/TRBV3-2; J gene: TRBJ2-1; CDR3 DNA: TGTGCCAGCAGCCAAGACAGGGGGGACTACAATGAGCAGTTCTTC; CDR3 protein: CASSQDRGDYNEQFF
clone size: -; D gene: -; V gene: TRBV9; J gene: TRBJ2-5; CDR3 DNA: TGTGCCAGCAGCGTAGACCTTGGCTTAGGAGAGACCCAGTACTTC; CDR3 protein: CASSVDLGLGETQYF
clone size: -; D gene: -; V gene: TRBV6-5; J gene: TRBJ1-5; CDR3 DNA: TGTGCCAGCAGGCCCTTTGAGGAACAGCCCCAGCATTTT; CDR3 protein: CASRPFEEQPQHF
clone size: -; D gene: TRBD1; V gene: TRBV7-8; J gene: TRBJ1-2; CDR3 DNA: TGTGCCAGCAGCTCCTCCGGGACAGGGGACTCTAACTATGGCTACACCTTC; CDR3 protein: CASSSSGTGDSNYGYTF
clone size: -; D gene: -; V gene: TRBV7-8; J gene: TRBJ1-1; CDR3 DNA: TGTGCCAGCAGCTTAGCTCGGACGTTGAACACTGAAGCTTTCTTT; CDR3 protein: CASSLARTLNTEAFF
clone size: -; D gene: TRBD2; V gene: TRBV7-3; J gene: TRBJ2-3; CDR3 DNA: TGTGCCAGCAGCCCCCGGACTAGCGGGGGGCCCGGAAATACGCAGTATTTT; CDR3 protein: CASSPRTSGGPGNTQYF
clone size: few; D gene: -; V gene: TRBV19; J gene: TRBJ2-2; CDR3 DNA: TGTGCCACCCAGGAGACAGATCCCGGGGAGCTGTTTTTT; CDR3 protein: CATQETDPGELFF
clone size: -; D gene: -; V gene: TRBV28; J gene: TRBJ1-1; CDR3 DNA: TGTGCCAGCAGTTTTCAGGGGTCCACGAACACTGAAGCTTTCTTT; CDR3 protein: CASSFQGSTNTEAFF
clone size: few; D gene: -; V gene: TRBV4-1; J gene: TRBJ2-7; CDR3 DNA: TGCGCCAGCAGCCAAGTCCAGCTTGGTCCGTACGAGCAGTACTTC; CDR3 protein: CASSQVQLGPYEQYF
clone size: few; D gene: -; V gene: TRBV30; J gene: TRBJ1-2; CDR3 DNA: TGTGCCGCGGGGGTTAGCTACACCTTC; CDR3 protein: CAAGVSYTF
clone size: -; D gene: TRBD2; V gene: TRBV5-1; J gene: TRBJ2-3; CDR3 DNA: TGCGCCAGCAGCTTGGACGGGAGGGTCGGAGATACGCAGTATTTT; CDR3 protein: CASSLDGRVGDTQYF
clone size: -; D gene: -; V gene: TRBV24-1; J gene: TRBJ2-5; CDR3 DNA: TGTGCCACCAGTGCCCCAGGGGAGACCCAGTACTTC; CDR3 protein: CATSAPGETQYF
clone size: few; D gene: TRBD1; V gene: TRBV5-4; J gene: TRBJ1-1; CDR3 DNA: TGTGCCAGCAGCCTGAGACAGGGGTTGAACACTGAAGCTTTCTTT; CDR3 protein: CASSLRQGLNTEAFF
clone size: -; D gene: -; V gene: TRBV27; J gene: TRBJ2-2; CDR3 DNA: TGTGCCAGCAGTCGAGATACGGGTTACACCGGGGAGCTGTTTTTT; CDR3 protein: CASSRDTGYTGELFF
clone size: -; D gene: -; V gene: TRBV5-6; J gene: TRBJ2-3; CDR3 DNA: TGTGCCAGCAGCTTGGCGTCAGTCCTGTTCACAGATACGCAGTATTTT; CDR3 protein: CASSLASVLFTDTQYF
clone size: few; D gene: TRBD2; V gene: TRBV27; J gene: TRBJ2-1; CDR3 DNA: TGTGCCAGCAGTTTATCGATCGCGACTAGCGGGAGGAATGAGCAGTTCTTC; CDR3 protein: CASSLSIATSGRNEQFF
clone size: -; D gene: -; V gene: TRBV12-5; J gene: TRBJ1-5; CDR3 DNA: TGTGCTAGTGGCAACTCCTCGTACCCGGGAGATCAGCCCCAGCATTTT; CDR3 protein: CASGNSSYPGDQPQHF
clone size: -; D gene: -; V gene: TRBV19; J gene: TRBJ1-1; CDR3 DNA: TGTGCCAGTAGTCCATCAACAGGGACGGGCACTGAAGCTTTCTTT; CDR3 protein: CASSPSTGTGTEAFF
clone size: -; D gene: TRBD1; V gene: TRBV7-9; J gene: TRBJ2-3; CDR3 DNA: TGTGCCAGCAGCTTCAGTAGACAGGGAAATTTCTTCACAGATACGCAGTATTTT; CDR3 protein: CASSFSRQGNFFTDTQYF
clone size: -; D gene: -; V gene: TRBV4-1; J gene: TRBJ2-7; CDR3 DNA: TGCGCCAGCAGCCAAGAATGGGGCCACGAGAACTACGAGCAGTACTTC; CDR3 protein: CASSQEWGHENYEQYF
clone size: -; D gene: -; V gene: TRBV19; J gene: TRBJ2-1; CDR3 DNA: TGTGCCAGTAGTATAGATCTTCTAGCGGAGCAGTTCTTC; CDR3 protein: CASSIDLLAEQFF
clone size: -; D gene: -; V gene: TRBV2; J gene: TRBJ1-1; CDR3 DNA: TGTGCCAGCAGTGAATATGGGATTGGGACTGAAGCTTTCTTT; CDR3 protein: CASSEYGIGTEAFF
clone size: -; D gene: -; V gene: TRBV10-1; J gene: TRBJ2-7; CDR3 DNA: TGCGCCAGCAGTGACGGAGGATACGAGCAGTACTTC; CDR3 protein: CASSDGGYEQYF
clone size: -; D gene: -; V gene: TRBV3-1/TRBV3-2; J gene: TRBJ1-2; CDR3 DNA: TGTGCCAGCAGCCAAGATGTGGGGAACGGCGACGGCTACACCTTC; CDR3 protein: CASSQDVGNGDGYTF
clone size: -; D gene: -; V gene: TRBV12-5; J gene: TRBJ1-1; CDR3 DNA: TGTGCTAGTGGTTTGGTACAAGGGAGCACTGAAGCTTTCTTT; CDR3 protein: CASGLVQGSTEAFF
clone size: -; D gene: -; V gene: TRBV7-2; J gene: TRBJ1-2; CDR3 DNA: TGTGCCAGCAGCTTAGTCGACGGATATGGCTACACCTTC; CDR3 protein: CASSLVDGYGYTF
clone size: -; D gene: TRBD1; V gene: TRBV3-1/TRBV3-2; J gene: TRBJ2-5; CDR3 DNA: TGTGCCAGCAGCCAAGATGTGGGCAGGGGGGAGACCCAGTACTTC; CDR3 protein: CASSQDVGRGETQYF
clone size: -; D gene: -; V gene: TRBV24-1; J gene: TRBJ2-3; CDR3 DNA: TGTGCCACCAGTGATTTTTCGGCCCACACAGATACGCAGTATTTT; CDR3 protein: CATSDFSAHTDTQYF
clone size: -; D gene: -; V gene: TRBV12-5; J gene: TRBJ2-5; CDR3 DNA: TGTGCTAGGGACTTTCTTAAAGGGGAGACCCAGTACTTC; CDR3 protein: CARDFLKGETQYF
clone size: once; D gene: TRBD1; V gene: TRBV10-3; J gene: TRBJ2-5; CDR3 DNA: TGTGCCATCAGTGTGGGGACAGGGGGCGCAGAGACCCAGTACTTC; CDR3 protein: CAISVGTGGAETQYF
clone size: -; D gene: -; V gene: TRBV24-1; J gene: TRBJ2-6; CDR3 DNA: TGTGCCACCAGTGATTTCGAGGGGGCTGGGGCCAACGTCCTGACTTTC; CDR3 protein: CATSDFEGAGANVLTF
clone size: -; D gene: -; V gene: TRBV7-8; J gene: TRBJ2-1; CDR3 DNA: TGTGCCAGCAGTCCCAGGGGGGGGTTGAACAATGAGCAGTTCTTC; CDR3 protein: CASSPRGGLNNEQFF
clone size: -; D gene: TRBD1; V gene: TRBV10-1; J gene: TRBJ2-3; CDR3 DNA: TGCGCCAGCAGTGAGTCGAGACAGGGGGCTTTGGCAGATACGCAGTATTTT; CDR3 protein: CASSESRQGALADTQYF
clone size: -; D gene: -; V gene: TRBV5-1; J gene: TRBJ1-1; CDR3 DNA: TGCGCCAGCAGCGATCCGATGAACACTGAAGCTTTCTTT; CDR3 protein: CASSDPMNTEAFF
clone size: -; D gene: -; V gene: TRBV27; J gene: TRBJ2-6; CDR3 DNA: TGTGCCAGCAGTCTTACAGGGTCTGGGGCCAACGTCCTGACTTTC; CDR3 protein: CASSLTGSGANVLTF
clone size: -; D gene: -; V gene: TRBV18; J gene: TRBJ1-5; CDR3 DNA: TGTGCCAGCTCACCACAGCCGGGTGCAGTGGGGCCCCAGCATTTT; CDR3 protein: CASSPQPGAVGPQHF
clone size: few; D gene: -; V gene: TRBV7-3; J gene: TRBJ2-1; CDR3 DNA: TGTGCCAGCAGCACGGGGACTGCTTCAAATGAGCAGTTCTTC; CDR3 protein: CASSTGTASNEQFF
clone size: few; D gene: -; V gene: TRBV27; J gene: TRBJ1-2; CDR3 DNA: TGTGCCAGCAGTTCAACGGAGTTATATGGCTACACCTTC; CDR3 protein: CASSSTELYGYTF
clone size: -; D gene: TRBD2; V gene: TRBV6-1; J gene: TRBJ2-3; CDR3 DNA: TGTGCCAGCAGTGAGGGACTAGCGGGATTATGGTATTTT; CDR3 protein: CASSEGLAGLWYF
clone size: -; D gene: TRBD1; V gene: TRBV4-2; J gene: TRBJ1-5; CDR3 DNA: TGTGCCAGCAGCCAATCGACAGGGGATTGGTCTCAGCCCCAGCATTTT; CDR3 protein: CASSQSTGDWSQPQHF
clone size: -; D gene: -; V gene: TRBV10-2; J gene: TRBJ2-7; CDR3 DNA: TGCGCCAGCAGTGACTGGGCTTACGAGCAGTACTTC; CDR3 protein: CASSDWAYEQYF
clone size: -; D gene: -; V gene: TRBV18; J gene: TRBJ2-3; CDR3 DNA: TGTGCCAGCTCACTTAACACAGATACGCAGTATTTT; CDR3 protein: CASSLNTDTQYF